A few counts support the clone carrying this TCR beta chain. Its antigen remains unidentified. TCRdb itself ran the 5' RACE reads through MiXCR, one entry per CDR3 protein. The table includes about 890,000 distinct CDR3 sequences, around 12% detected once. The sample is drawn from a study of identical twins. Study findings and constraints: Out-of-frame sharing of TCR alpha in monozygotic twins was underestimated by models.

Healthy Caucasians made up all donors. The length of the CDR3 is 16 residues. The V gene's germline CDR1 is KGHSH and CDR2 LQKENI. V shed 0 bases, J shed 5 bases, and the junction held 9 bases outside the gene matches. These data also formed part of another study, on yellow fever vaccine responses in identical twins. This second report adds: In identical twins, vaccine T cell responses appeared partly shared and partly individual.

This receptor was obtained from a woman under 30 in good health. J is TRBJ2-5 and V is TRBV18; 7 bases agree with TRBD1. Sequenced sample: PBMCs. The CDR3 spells CASSPPIQGTGETQYF. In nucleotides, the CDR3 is TGTGCCAGCTCACCACCGATACAGGGGACGGGGGAGACCCAGTACTTC.